This T cell receptor beta chain was identified during a study of T cells in Graves' hyperthyroidism and ophthalmopathy. Whole-study findings and limits: Model-based prediction identified ophthalmopathy a median around 6.5 months prior to its onset.

Comments on this clonotype: Its antigen is undetermined.

CDR1 and CDR2 from the germline V gene are ENHRY and SYGVKD. V was pared by 2 bases and J by 1 base, with 3 bases of the junction left unmatched. The CDR3 length is 15 residues. RNA transcripts provided the source from which TCR beta CDR3 regions were amplified. TCR CDR3 underwent first-round RT-PCR with the HTBI primer set. TCRdb reprocessed the multiplex PCR reads via MiXCR and lists one record per CDR3 protein. In the table there are 550,000 to 600,000 distinct CDR3 sequences, approximately 44% of which are singletons. Criteria for exclusion of patients were uncontrolled infection, other autoimmune disease, pregnancy or lactation.

The source is an adult woman with Graves' disease, either hyperthyroidism or ophthalmopathy (not recorded which). The material sequenced was peripheral blood or thyroid tissue (not recorded which). The chain has TRBV10-3 and TRBJ2-7, with 9 bases matching TRBD1. The CDR3 nucleotides are TGTGCCATCAGTGAGGAGGGACAGGGTTCCTACGAGCAGTACTTC. This gives the protein CAISEEGQGSYEQYF.